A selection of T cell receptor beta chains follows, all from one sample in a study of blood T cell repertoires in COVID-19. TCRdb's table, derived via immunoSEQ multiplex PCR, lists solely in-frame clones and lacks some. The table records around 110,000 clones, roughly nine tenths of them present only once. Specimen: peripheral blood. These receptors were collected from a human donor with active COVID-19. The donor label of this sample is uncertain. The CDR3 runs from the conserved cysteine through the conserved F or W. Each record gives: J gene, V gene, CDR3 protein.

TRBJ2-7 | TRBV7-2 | CASAPWAGGEYEQYF
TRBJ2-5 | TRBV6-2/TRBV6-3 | CASSYPTGAIGETQYF
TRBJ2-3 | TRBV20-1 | CSASSGGAISGADTQYF
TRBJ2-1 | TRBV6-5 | CASSQDRGSYNEQFF
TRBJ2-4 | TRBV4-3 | CASSRSLGIIELAKNIQYF
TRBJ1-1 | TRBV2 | CASSEANRGTTEAFF
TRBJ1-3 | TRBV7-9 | CASSSRSSGNTIYF
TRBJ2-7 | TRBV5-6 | CASSLGGWDILFYEQYF
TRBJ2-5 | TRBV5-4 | CASSRATGVETQYF
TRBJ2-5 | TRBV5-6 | CASSLVSGQETQYF
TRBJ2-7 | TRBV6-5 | CASSYSTGWESYEQYF
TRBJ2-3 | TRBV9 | CASSPRLAGQDTQYF
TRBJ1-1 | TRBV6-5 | CASSYSSPREGAFF
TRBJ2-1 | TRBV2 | CASMSQTGIYNEQFF
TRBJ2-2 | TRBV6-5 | CASTPGITGELFF